What follows are 21 T cell receptor beta chains derived from one specimen sequenced in a study of blood T cell repertoires in COVID-19 (TCRdb year 2020). The library was made by the immunoSEQ multiplex PCR assay. TCRdb took this table from immuneACCESS and kept in-frame rearrangements with V and J called. Such tables lack part of the clones; where checked against another copy, unresolved V genes explain under half of the gap, and the rest is unexplained. Present in this sample are 150,000 to 250,000 clones, 90% to 95% of which were seen just once. Approximately 0.8% of the sample is taken by the ten largest. Input material: peripheral blood. Every receptor here comes from a man aged 25-45 years with COVID-19, enrolled during active disease.

The chain employs TRBV27 and TRBJ1-6; the match to TRBD1 covers 7 bases. Germline lookup yields CDR1 MNHEY and CDR2 SMNVEV (reference sequence). The CDR3 has 19 residues. The V gene end was trimmed by 5 bases and the J gene end by 0 bases; junction bases not matched to a gene: 13. In DNA form, the CDR3 reads TGTGCCAGCAGTCCAGGGACAGTCCCTCGAAGCTCCTATAATTCACCCCTCCACTTT. Protein: CASSPGTVPRSSYNSPLHF.

The V gene is TRBV6-2 or TRBV6-3, the J gene TRBJ2-4; D not certain. V lost 4 bases and J 8 bases, leaving 12 bases between the germline ends. Germline V gene lookup returns CDR1 MNHEY and CDR2 SVGEGT. This CDR3 spans 13 amino acids. DNA of the CDR3: TGTGCCAGCAGTTCCCAGGCCCCTCACATTCAGTACTTC. Amino acid sequence: CASSSQAPHIQYF.

J is TRBJ2-3 and V is TRBV25-1, with D perhaps TRBD1 (6 bases). Germline-derived CDR1 and CDR2 are MGHDK and SYGVNS. CDR3 length: 15 residues. V gave up 1 base and J gave up 0 bases, with 8 bases separating them. The CDR3, as DNA: TGTGCCAGCAGTGAATTGGACAGAAGCACAGATACGCAGTATTTT. The encoded protein is CASSELDRSTDTQYF.

V gene TRBV5-5 combines with J gene TRBJ1-5; D gene ambiguous. V lost 0 bases and J lost 0, with 10 bases in between. The germline CDR1 and CDR2 sequences are SGHKS and YYEKEE (reference sequence). The CDR3 has 16 amino acids. CDR3 amino acids: CASSLGSTYSNQPQHF. The CDR3 DNA reads as TGTGCCAGCAGCTTGGGATCCACTTATAGCAATCAGCCCCAGCATTTT.

V gene TRBV13 combines with J gene TRBJ2-3; the match to TRBD2 covers 10 bases. The CDR3 spans 18 residues. The ends lost 4 bases at V and 3 bases at J; junction bases unmatched: 13. CDR1 PRHDT and CDR2 FYEKMQ come from the germline V gene (reference sequence). The CDR3 protein is CASSSRPLAGEGTDTQYF. The CDR3 nucleotides are TGTGCCAGCAGCTCCCGGCCGCTAGCGGGGGAGGGAACAGATACGCAGTATTTT.

This chain links TRBV2 with TRBJ1-4; no clear D gene. Germline CDR1 is SNHLY and CDR2 is FYNNEI. The CDR3 totals 16 residues. Deletions cut 3 bases from V and 3 bases from J, with 14 bases between. The CDR3 sequence: CASSDSPITANEKLFF. CDR3 nucleotide sequence: TGTGCCAGCAGTGACTCCCCCATTACTGCTAATGAAAAACTGTTTTTT.

The J gene is TRBJ1-1, the V gene TRBV5-4; the D is unclear. V was shortened by 0 bases and J by 4 bases, with 4 bases between the two germline ends. The CDR3 spans 12 residues. From germline, CDR1 is SGHNT and CDR2 YYREEE (reference sequence). CDR3 coding DNA: TGTGCCAGCAGCTTGGATAGCACTGAAGCTTTCTTT. Translation: CASSLDSTEAFF.

V usage is TRBV29-1 and J usage is TRBJ2-7; 9 bases line up with TRBD1. CDR1 is SQVTM, CDR2 ANQGSEA, per germline. The V gene end was trimmed by 4 bases and the J gene end by 0 bases; junction bases not matched to a gene: 4. CDR3 length: 14 amino acids. The CDR3 nucleotides are TGCAGCGTTGGGAGACAGGGGGGCTCCTACGAGCAGTACTTC. It specifies CSVGRQGGSYEQYF.

The chain uses TRBV7-3 and TRBJ2-4, with 10 bases matching TRBD1. V shed 5 bases, J shed 5 bases, and the junction held 9 bases outside the gene matches. In germline, CDR1 is SGHTA, CDR2 FQGTGA. The CDR3 length is 16 residues. The CDR3 region has the DNA TGTGCCAGCAGCCAGGGGTGGGGGACAGGGGAAAACATTCAGTACTTC. Translation: CASSQGWGTGENIQYF.

Written as DNA, the CDR3 is TGTGCCAGCAGCCACAGGGGTGGGAATGGCTACACCTTC. Protein sequence: CASSHRGGNGYTF. The genes are TRBV6-5 and TRBJ1-2; 7 positions match TRBD1. V was pared by 6 bases and J by 6 bases, with 7 bases of the junction left unmatched. Germline V gene lookup returns CDR1 MNHEY and CDR2 SVGAGI. The CDR3 extends over 13 amino acids.

The chain combines TRBV25-1 with TRBJ1-2, with D perhaps matching TRBD1 (5 bases). The V end lost 4 bases, the J end lost 6 bases, and 18 bases lay between the germline ends. Germline V CDR1 and CDR2: MGHDK, SYGVNS. The CDR3 runs 15 residues. CDR3 region: CASSAQGVRAHGYTF. The CDR3 coding sequence is TGTGCCAGCAGTGCCCAAGGGGTTCGAGCCCATGGCTACACCTTC.

This clone has a single count. The V gene is TRBV7-9, the J gene TRBJ1-6; D is unclear. CDR1 and CDR2 (germline): SEHNR, FQNEAQ (reference sequence). Trimming removed 5 bases at V and 7 bases at J, with 15 bases between. The CDR3 has 15 residues. This CDR3 reads CASSPLEGRNSPLHF. The DNA for the CDR3 is TGTGCCAGCAGCCCTTTGGAAGGGAGAAATTCACCCCTCCACTTT.

The J gene is TRBJ1-3, the V gene TRBV7-6, with 9 bases lining up with TRBD1. Per the germline V gene, CDR1 is SGHVS and CDR2 is FNYEAQ. The CDR3 consists of 16 residues. The trim removed 5 bases at V and 1 base at J, leaving 6 bases unmatched. CDR3 nucleotide sequence: TGTGCCAGCAGCCCCCGGGACAGGGCGTCTGGAAACACCATATATTTT. Protein product: CASSPRDRASGNTIYF. Full variable domain (outside the CDR3, taken from reference TRBV7-6 and TRBJ1-3): GAGVSQSPRYKVTKRGQDVALRCDPISGHVSLYWYRQALGQGPEFLTYFNYEAQQDKSGLPNDRFSAERPEGSISTLTIQRTEQRDSAMYRCASSPRDRASGNTIYFGEGSWLTVV.

The gene calls are TRBV5-1 and TRBJ1-6; D remains unclear. Trimming shortened V by 0 bases and J by 10 bases, and 11 bases separated the two germline ends. Germline-derived CDR1 and CDR2 are SGHRS and YFSETQ. This CDR3 comprises 14 residues. The chain's CDR3 is CASSLDSRESPLHF. As DNA, the CDR3 is TGCGCCAGCAGCTTGGATTCGAGGGAATCACCCCTCCACTTT.

This chain links TRBV28 with TRBJ1-1; D possibly corresponds to TRBD1 (5 bases). Germline V gives CDR1 MDHEN, CDR2 SYDVKM. The CDR3 is made up of 14 amino acids. Between the trimmed V and J ends, which lost 5 bases and 4 bases, there was a span of 14 bases. The CDR3 coding sequence is TGTGCCAGCAGTCCGGGGGGGACCGCCACTGAAGCTTTCTTT. Protein sequence: CASSPGGTATEAFF.

This clone was seen a single time. V is TRBV19 and J is TRBJ1-2; maybe TRBD1 (5 bases). This CDR3 comprises 12 residues. The germline CDR1 and CDR2 sequences are LNHDA and SQIVND (reference sequence). V was cut by 8 bases and J by 10 bases, with 17 bases left in between. CDR3 DNA: TGTGCCAGTGCTTTCGGGGGTCTCAACTACACCTTC. Translating gives CASAFGGLNYTF. Filled out from reference TRBV19 and TRBJ1-2, the complete variable domain reads DGGITQSPKYLFRKEGQNVTLSCEQNLNHDAMYWYRQDPGQGLRLIYYSQIVNDFQKGDIAEGYSVSREKKESFPLTVTSAQKNPTAFYLCASAFGGLNYTFGSGTRLTVV.

The chain links TRBV2 to TRBJ1-2; D remains unclear. The V end was cut by 7 bases, the J end by 3 bases, with 9 bases between. The germline V gene encodes CDR1 SNHLY and CDR2 FYNNEI. The CDR3 totals 12 residues. CDR3 bases: TGTGCCAGCAATCGGCAGGACTATGGCTACACCTTC. Translation: CASNRQDYGYTF.

The chain couples TRBV19 to TRBJ2-5; possible D gene TRBD2, 5 bases. Germline V gene data show CDR1 as LNHDA and CDR2 as SQIVND (reference sequence). This CDR3 has 15 residues. V was pared by 3 bases and J by 7 bases, with 18 bases between. CDR3 DNA sequence: TGTGCCAGTAGTATCGAGTTTGAGGGTGGTCGGACCCAGTACTTC. Protein sequence: CASSIEFEGGRTQYF.

The chain employs TRBV4-1 and TRBJ2-7; D gene unclear. The CDR3 has 13 residues. CDR1 and CDR2 (germline): MGHRA, YSYEKL. Trimming stripped 1 base from V and 1 base from J, with 5 bases between. Here the CDR3 reads CASSQGASYEQYF. DNA of the CDR3: TGCGCCAGCAGCCAAGGGGCATCCTACGAGCAGTACTTC.

V gene TRBV15 combines with J gene TRBJ1-5; the D gene is possibly TRBD1 (6 bases). The CDR3 is made up of 15 amino acids. The germline V gene has CDR1 LNHNV and CDR2 YYDKDF (reference sequence). Between the trimmed V and J ends, which lost 2 bases and 9 bases, there was a span of 17 bases. The CDR3 DNA is TGTGCCACCAGCAGATTTCGACAGGCGCTGGCGCCCCAGCATTTT. Protein sequence: CATSRFRQALAPQHF.

This sequence joins TRBV6-5 and TRBJ2-2; D is possibly TRBD1 (6 bases). CDR3 length equals 14 residues. The V gene's germline CDR1 is MNHEY and CDR2 SVGAGI. Trimming removed 2 bases from V and 4 bases from J, with 8 bases in between. CDR3 sequence reads: CASSYTGSTGELFF. The CDR3, as DNA: TGTGCCAGCAGTTACACAGGGAGCACCGGGGAGCTGTTTTTT.